This T cell receptor (beta chain) was sequenced for a study of human T cells and chemical hapten exposure. Study background: 2% DPC was applied to 2 cm by 2 cm of upper inner arm skin for sensitization.

A few counts support this clonotype. TCRdb re-derived calls from the RACE reads in MiXCR, one entry per CDR3 protein. Among around 56,000 distinct CDR3 sequences, approximately 10% were seen once, and the ten largest hold 8% to 10%. Time point here: pre-sensitization, week 0. Treatment: therapeutic diphenylcyclopropenone sensitization with weekly scalp DPC. V lost 4 bases to trimming and J lost 12 bases, with 14 bases between them. This CDR3 is 12 amino acids long. CDR1 is SGHRS, CDR2 YFSETQ, per germline. The rearrangement uses TRBV5-1 and TRBJ2-1; no firm D call. The sequencing here drew on whole blood, taken in connection with sensitization to the hapten diphenylcyclopropenone (DPC). The receptor's source is a man aged 40-50 years with alopecia areata. Some clones in this sample may be carry-over from other donors' samples. The CDR3 DNA is TGCGCCAGCAGCCCCTCCCCGGGTGTGCAGTTCTTC. It encodes CASSPSPGVQFF.